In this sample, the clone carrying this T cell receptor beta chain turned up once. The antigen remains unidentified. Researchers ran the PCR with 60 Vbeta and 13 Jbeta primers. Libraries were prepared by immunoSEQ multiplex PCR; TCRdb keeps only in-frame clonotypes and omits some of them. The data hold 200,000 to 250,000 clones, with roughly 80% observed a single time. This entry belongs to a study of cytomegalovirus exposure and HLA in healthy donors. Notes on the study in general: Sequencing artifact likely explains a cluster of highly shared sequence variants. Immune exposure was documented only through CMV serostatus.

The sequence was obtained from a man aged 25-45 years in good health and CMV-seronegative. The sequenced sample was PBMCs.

The chain's CDR3 is CASSQSGGLTGELFF. The CDR3 nucleotides are TGCGCCAGCAGCCAGTCGGGGGGGCTCACCGGGGAGCTGTTTTTT. The gene calls are TRBV4-1 and TRBJ2-2; TRBD2 matches 8 bases. The CDR3 sequence is 15 residues long. V trimming: 3 bases; J trimming: 4 bases; junction bases outside the gene matches: 4. Per germline, CDR1 MGHRA and CDR2 YSYEKL.